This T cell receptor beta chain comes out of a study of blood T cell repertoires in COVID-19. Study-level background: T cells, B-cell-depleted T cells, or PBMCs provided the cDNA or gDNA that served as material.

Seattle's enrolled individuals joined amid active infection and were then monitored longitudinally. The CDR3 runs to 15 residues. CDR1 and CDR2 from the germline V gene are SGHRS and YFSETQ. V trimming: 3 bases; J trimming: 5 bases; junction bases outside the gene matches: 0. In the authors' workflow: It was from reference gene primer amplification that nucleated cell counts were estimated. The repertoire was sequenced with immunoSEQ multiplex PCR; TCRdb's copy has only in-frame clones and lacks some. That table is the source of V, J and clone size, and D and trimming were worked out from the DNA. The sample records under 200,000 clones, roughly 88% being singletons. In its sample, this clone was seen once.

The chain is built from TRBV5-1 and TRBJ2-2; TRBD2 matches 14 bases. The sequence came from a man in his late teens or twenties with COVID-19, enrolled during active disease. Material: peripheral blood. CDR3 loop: CASSWTSGRTGELFF. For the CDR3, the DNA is TGCGCCAGCAGCTGGACTAGCGGGAGGACCGGGGAGCTGTTTTTT.